This passage covers 32 T cell receptor beta chains from one sample sequenced in a study of cytomegalovirus exposure and HLA in healthy donors. It was with 60 Vbeta and 13 Jbeta primers that the PCR ran. Sequencing used immunoSEQ multiplex PCR; TCRdb keeps in-frame clones, though not all of them. This table holds 150,000 to 200,000 clones, roughly an eighth found once. Sequenced sample: PBMCs. The receptors shown here come from a man aged 45-60 years in good health and CMV-seropositive.

The CDR3 nucleotides read TGTGCCAGCAGTCCACTTCAGGGTAGGAACACTGAAGCTTTCTTT. It is translated as CASSPLQGRNTEAFF. This sequence joins TRBV27 and TRBJ1-1; tentative D call: TRBD1 (5 bases). With 5 bases removed from V and 1 base from J, the gap between germline ends came to 14 bases. Germline V gives CDR1 MNHEY, CDR2 SMNVEV (reference sequence). This CDR3 region has 15 residues.

The V gene is TRBV7-9, the J gene TRBJ2-3; D perhaps matches TRBD1 (6 bases). From germline, CDR1 is SEHNR and CDR2 FQNEAQ (reference sequence). The CDR3 spans 15 residues. V lost 4 bases and J 4 bases, leaving 15 bases between the germline ends. The CDR3 DNA follows: TGTGCCAGCAGCTCCCGACAGGTCGGGGCAGATACGCAGTATTTT. This translates into CASSSRQVGADTQYF.

This clone was recorded only once. This sequence joins TRBV7-2 and TRBJ1-2; no reliable D call. Trimming left V 3 bases short and J 5 bases short, with 16 bases between. Germline values: CDR1 SGHTA, CDR2 FQGNSA. The CDR3 contains 15 residues. The CDR3 loop reads CASSFKMGRDYGYTF. In DNA form, the CDR3 reads TGTGCCAGCAGCTTCAAAATGGGGAGGGATTATGGCTACACCTTC.

This clone was counted a few times. The chain combines TRBV28 with TRBJ2-7; 10 positions match TRBD1. V lost 1 base, J lost 2 bases, and 5 bases stayed unmatched. The CDR3 totals 16 residues. Germline CDR1 MDHEN, CDR2 SYDVKM. CDR3 sequence reads: CASSLSRTGGPYEQYV. As DNA, the CDR3 is TGTGCCAGCAGTTTATCCCGGACAGGGGGTCCCTACGAGCAGTACGTC.

This clone was recorded a few times. J is TRBJ2-7 and V is TRBV5-6, with 10 bases fitting TRBD1. The V segment lost 2 bases and the J segment 8 bases; nucleotides outside the gene matches: 7. The V gene's germline CDR1 is SGHDT and CDR2 YYEEEE. The CDR3 spans 14 residues. CDR3 region: CASSLPGQGLQQYF. The CDR3 DNA follows: TGTGCCAGCAGCTTACCGGGACAGGGGTTACAGCAGTACTTC.

This clone was seen a handful of times. V gene TRBV6-4 combines with J gene TRBJ2-1; TRBD2 matches 10 bases. V shed 4 bases, J shed 6 bases, and the junction held 3 bases outside the gene matches. This CDR3 has 14 amino acids. Per the germline V gene, CDR1 is MRHNA and CDR2 is SNTAGT. The DNA for the CDR3 is TGTGCCAGCAGTGGAAGCGGGGGGGCCAATGAGCAGTTCTTC. Residues: CASSGSGGANEQFF.

There are a few counts of this clone. The J gene is TRBJ1-1, the V gene TRBV15, with D perhaps matching TRBD1 (6 bases). CDR1 and CDR2 from the germline V gene are LNHNV and YYDKDF (reference sequence). The length of the CDR3 is 11 residues. The V gene lost 5 bases and the J gene lost 6 bases, with 7 bases spanning the gap. CDR3 sequence reads: CATSGGPEAFF. The DNA for the CDR3 is TGTGCCACCAGCGGGGGCCCTGAAGCTTTCTTT.

For the CDR3, the DNA is TGCAGCGTTCAGACAGGGGGGTGGGCTGAAGCTTTCTTT. Protein sequence: CSVQTGGWAEAFF. The J gene is TRBJ1-1, the V gene TRBV29-1; 9 nucleotides agree with TRBD1. Unmatched junction bases numbered 7, after V lost 5 bases and J lost 6 bases. Germline V gives CDR1 SQVTM, CDR2 ANQGSEA. CDR3 size: 13 residues.

This clone appeared a few times. The rearrangement joins TRBV11-2 to TRBJ2-3, with TRBD2 matching over 7 bases. Looked up from germline, CDR1 is SGHAT and CDR2 is FQNNGV. V trimming: 3 bases; J trimming: 2 bases; junction bases outside the gene matches: 8. This CDR3 has 16 residues. The CDR3 protein is CASSFRLAPHTDTQYF. The CDR3, as DNA: TGTGCCAGCAGCTTCAGACTAGCACCACACACAGATACGCAGTATTTT.

The J gene is TRBJ1-1, the V gene TRBV11-2; D perhaps matches TRBD1 (6 bases). CDR3 length: 16 amino acids. Germline values: CDR1 SGHAT, CDR2 FQNNGV. V shed 5 bases and J shed 0 bases, with 16 bases lying between them. The CDR3 coding sequence is TGTGCCAGCAGCCTCTGGGTTCGGACAGTGAACACTGAAGCTTTCTTT. Its translation: CASSLWVRTVNTEAFF.

The CDR3 sequence: CASSRGVGADTIYF. The CDR3 DNA sequence: TGTGCCAGCAGTCGGGGAGTAGGTGCGGACACCATATATTTT. The chain joins TRBV25-1 to TRBJ1-3, with unresolved D. V lost 5 bases to trimming and J lost 8 bases, with 16 bases between them. This CDR3 comprises 14 residues. CDR1 MGHDK and CDR2 SYGVNS come from the germline V gene.

The chain carries TRBV6-6 and TRBJ1-2; D remains unclear. The germline gives CDR1 MNHNY, CDR2 SVGAGI (reference sequence). The CDR3 is 12 residues long. V lost 6 bases and J lost 3, with 8 bases in between. Here the CDR3 reads CASSPSYYGYTF. The CDR3 nucleotides read TGTGCCAGCAGCCCCTCGTACTATGGCTACACCTTC.

This clone came up a few times. The J gene is TRBJ2-3, the V gene TRBV7-9, with 10 nucleotides matching TRBD2. The CDR3 spans 18 residues. Trimming cost V 5 bases and J 5 bases; bases outside gene matches: 16. Germline V CDR1 and CDR2: SEHNR, FQNEAQ (reference sequence). CDR3 nucleotides: TGTGCCAGCAGCCCGAGGGTCCCACTAGCGGGGACGGGAGATACGCAGTATTTT. This codes for CASSPRVPLAGTGDTQYF.

This chain joins TRBV5-1 and TRBJ1-1; 7 bases align to TRBD1. The CDR3 is 15 residues long. The J segment lost 4 bases and the V segment lost 4 bases, leaving 10 bases of the junction unmatched. CDR1 and CDR2 from the germline V gene are SGHRS and YFSETQ. This CDR3 is CASSPYRQGLTEAFF. For the CDR3, the DNA is TGCGCCAGCAGCCCCTACCGACAGGGTCTCACTGAAGCTTTCTTT. The full variable domain, rest sourced from reference TRBV5-1 and TRBJ1-1, is KAGVTQTPRYLIKTRGQQVTLSCSPISGHRSVSWYQQTPGQGLQFLFEYFSETQRNKGNFPGRFSGRQFSNSRSEMNVSTLELGDSALYLCASSPYRQGLTEAFFGQGTRLTVV.

The table lists this clone with a few counts. V and J are TRBV5-1 and TRBJ2-2; the D gene is possibly TRBD2 (5 bases). This CDR3 region has 15 residues. The V and J ends lost 3 bases and 5 bases respectively, with 14 bases between them. The germline V gene encodes CDR1 SGHRS and CDR2 YFSETQ. The CDR3: CASSYTSGSTGELFF. The CDR3 nucleotides are TGCGCCAGCAGCTACACTAGTGGGAGTACCGGGGAGCTGTTTTTT.

This clone was seen a handful of times. The rearrangement joins TRBV29-1 to TRBJ1-2; D unresolved. CDR1 is SQVTM, CDR2 ANQGSEA, per germline. The germline V and J ends were trimmed by 6 bases and 9 bases, with 14 bases remaining between them. This CDR3 spans 11 amino acids. The CDR3 DNA reads TGCAGCGTCGAGGACCGGGAACGCTACACCTTC. It yields the protein CSVEDRERYTF.

The chain employs TRBV4-3 and TRBJ2-5, with 9 positions matching TRBD1. The DNA end is more similar to TRBJ2-7, so the J call may be wrong. Looked up from germline, CDR1 is LGHNA and CDR2 is YSLEER. The CDR3 contains 15 residues. This chain's CDR3 is CASSQEDRGFYEQYF. For the CDR3, the DNA is TGCGCCAGCAGCCAAGAGGACAGGGGATTCTACGAGCAGTACTTC.

The rearrangement uses TRBV11-2 and TRBJ1-5, with D possibly being TRBD1 (5 bases). Germline CDR1 SGHAT, CDR2 FQNNGV. The CDR3 contains 13 residues. Trimming removed 0 bases at V and 6 bases at J, with 6 bases between. CDR3 in amino acids: CASSLEGRQPQHF. The CDR3 DNA is TGTGCCAGCAGCTTAGAGGGGCGTCAGCCCCAGCATTTT.

This clone was picked up a small number of times. This chain connects TRBV6-5 to TRBJ2-5; D is perhaps TRBD1 (6 bases). V gave up 0 bases and J gave up 1 base, with 12 bases separating them. There are 16 residues in the CDR3. Germline V gene lookup returns CDR1 MNHEY and CDR2 SVGAGI. The CDR3, as DNA: TGTGCCAGCAGTTACTCGACAGGATCAGCCCAAGAGACCCAGTACTTC. It yields the protein CASSYSTGSAQETQYF.

In its sample, this clone was seen a few times. This rearrangement joins TRBV5-1 to TRBJ2-3; 10 nucleotides match TRBD1. Trimming removed 5 bases from V and 4 bases from J; junction bases left unmatched: 7. Per the germline V gene, CDR1 is SGHRS and CDR2 is YFSETQ. The length of the CDR3 is 15 residues. The CDR3 sequence: CASRRDRGDADTQYF. The CDR3 DNA sequence: TGCGCCAGCAGACGGGACAGGGGAGACGCAGATACGCAGTATTTT.

The table lists this clone with a few counts. The genes are TRBV7-8 and TRBJ1-4; maybe TRBD1 (5 bases). The CDR3 is 16 residues long. Germline assignment: CDR1 SGHVS and CDR2 FQNEAQ. Trimming cost V 5 bases and J 0 bases, with 13 bases left between them. The CDR3 here is CASSAQAGTTNEKLFF. The CDR3 DNA follows: TGTGCCAGCAGCGCACAGGCAGGAACAACTAATGAAAAACTGTTTTTT.

This sequence joins TRBV11-2 and TRBJ1-1; TRBD1 might be the D (6 bases). The CDR3 is 16 amino acids. With 3 bases removed from V and 0 bases from J, the gap between germline ends came to 14 bases. Germline V CDR1 and CDR2: SGHAT, FQNNGV. The CDR3 sequence: CASSFFQGLMNTEAFF. The CDR3 DNA is TGTGCCAGCAGCTTTTTTCAGGGGCTTATGAACACTGAAGCTTTCTTT. Full variable domain (outside the CDR3, taken from reference TRBV11-2 and TRBJ1-1): EAGVAQSPRYKIIEKRQSVAFWCNPISGHATLYWYQQILGQGPKLLIQFQNNGVVDDSQLPKDRFSAERLKGVDSTLKIQPAKLEDSAVYLCASSFFQGLMNTEAFFGQGTRLTVV.

V usage is TRBV15 and J usage is TRBJ1-1, with D unclear. Per the germline V gene, CDR1 is LNHNV and CDR2 is YYDKDF (reference sequence). The CDR3 runs to 14 residues. Trimming stripped 0 bases from V and 1 base from J, with 6 bases between. CDR3 nucleotides: TGTGCCACCAGCAGAGACAGATGGAACACTGAAGCTTTCTTT. Its translation: CATSRDRWNTEAFF.

This clone was observed a handful of times. This chain uses TRBV10-3 with TRBJ1-2; D unclear. V lost 9 bases and J lost 2, with 13 bases in between. CDR1 and CDR2 from the germline V gene are ENHRY and SYGVKD. The CDR3 has 13 residues. CDR3 residues: CAIGRGGNYGYTF. CDR3 nucleotide sequence: TGTGCCATTGGACGCGGAGGGAACTATGGCTACACCTTC.

The CDR3 DNA reads TGTGCCAGCAGCTTAAGTCCGGGCACAGATACGCAGTATTTT. Translating gives CASSLSPGTDTQYF. The rearrangement links TRBV7-3 to TRBJ2-3; D unclear. V dropped 1 base and J dropped 1 base, with 6 bases sitting between them. Germline V gene data show CDR1 as SGHTA and CDR2 as FQGTGA. CDR3 length equals 14 residues.

The V call is TRBV10-3, the J call TRBJ1-3; TRBD1 aligns across 9 bases. This CDR3 region has 17 residues. Germline CDR1 reads ENHRY; CDR2 reads SYGVKD. Trimming at V came to 2 bases and at J to 3 bases, leaving 8 bases not matched to a gene. Here the CDR3 reads CAISERTGTGYGNTIYF. CDR3 nucleotide sequence: TGTGCCATCAGTGAGCGGACCGGGACAGGGTATGGAAACACCATATATTTT.

This clone has just a few counts. The V call is TRBV7-2, the J call TRBJ2-1, with 8 bases aligning to TRBD2. The junction had 9 bases not matched to a gene; V was cut back by 1 base and J by 4 bases. Germline V gene sequence: CDR1 SGHTA, CDR2 FQGNSA. This CDR3 has 17 amino acids. DNA for the CDR3: TGTGCCAGCAGCTTAGTAAGGTTAGCGGGGAATTACAATGAGCAGTTCTTC. Protein: CASSLVRLAGNYNEQFF.

This sequence joins TRBV27 and TRBJ1-1, with D possibly matching TRBD1 (6 bases). The germline CDR1 and CDR2 sequences are MNHEY and SMNVEV (reference sequence). V lost 6 bases, J lost 5 bases, and 13 bases lay in between. The CDR3 is 13 residues long. Here the CDR3 reads CASSYREATEAFF. The DNA of the CDR3 is TGTGCCAGCAGCTACAGGGAAGCAACTGAAGCTTTCTTT.

In this sample, this clone turned up a few times. The chain links TRBV11-3 to TRBJ2-5, with 9 bases matching TRBD1. Germline V CDR1 and CDR2: SGHNT, YENEEA. V was clipped by 1 base and J by 2 bases; unmatched bases: 2. CDR3 length: 15 residues. The CDR3 region is CASSLGDRGQETQYF. The DNA for the CDR3 is TGTGCCAGCAGCTTAGGAGACAGGGGGCAAGAGACCCAGTACTTC.

The table lists this clone with a few counts. The rearrangement uses TRBV10-1 and TRBJ2-1; 8 bases are a match to TRBD2. Germline V gene lookup returns CDR1 WNHNN and CDR2 SYGVQD (reference sequence). Trimming took 4 bases from V and 3 from J; bases not matched to a gene: 11. This CDR3 contains 17 residues. CDR3 nucleotides: TGCGCCAGCAGTGCTGGCGGGGGGCAGCGATTCTACAATGAGCAGTTCTTC. Translated, it gives CASSAGGGQRFYNEQFF.

The chain couples TRBV27 to TRBJ2-1; 7 bases line up with TRBD1. Germline-derived CDR1 and CDR2 are MNHEY and SMNVEV (reference sequence). The CDR3 contains 16 residues. Unmatched junction bases numbered 7, after V lost 5 bases and J lost 0 bases. The CDR3 nucleotides are TGTGCCAGCAGTCCCCGGACAGGTAGCTCCTACAATGAGCAGTTCTTC. This sequence encodes CASSPRTGSSYNEQFF.

The table lists this clone with a few counts. The CDR3 is CASSPRGLFNTGELFF. The DNA of the CDR3 is TGTGCCAGCAGCCCCAGGGGGCTTTTCAACACCGGGGAGCTGTTTTTT. V is TRBV27 and J is TRBJ2-2, with TRBD1 matching 8 bases. The CDR3 length is 16 residues. J gave up 2 bases and V 6 bases, and 8 bases lay outside the gene matches. The V gene's germline CDR1 is MNHEY and CDR2 SMNVEV (reference sequence).